The 31 T cell receptor beta chains reported below all come from one sample, sequenced in a study of T cell repertoires in cytomegalovirus infection (dated by TCRdb to about 2019). No antigen has been identified for these receptors. TCRdb shows the sequencer as Illumina HiSeq 1500. The public reads were run again by TCRdb, first through fastp at Q25 and then through MiXCR, and only productive beta chains were kept. One record per CDR3 amino acid sequence lists the most common genes and DNA. A total of 450,000 to 600,000 distinct CDR3 sequences appear in this sample, about two fifths of them only once. The ten largest clones represent around 45% of the sample. The treatment or condition label for this specimen denotes: in vitro stimulation with specific CMV peptide epitopes to enrich CMV-specific T cells. The material sequenced was cultured PBMCs, taken from culture after CMV antigen stimulation. These receptors were collected from a human donor in good health (CMV status not recorded). Some clones in this sample may be carry-over from other donors' samples.

Written as DNA, the CDR3 is TGTGCCAGCAGCCGGAGACAGGGACCCTACAATGAGCAGTTCTTC. Translation: CASSRRQGPYNEQFF. The chain links TRBV12-3 or TRBV12-4 to TRBJ2-1; 7 bases agree with TRBD1. V was clipped by 6 bases and J by 2 bases; unmatched bases: 7. The CDR3 is 15 residues long.

This clonotype was recorded a few times. Here the CDR3 reads CASSFQGAGEQYF. CDR3 bases: TGTGCCAGCAGCTTCCAGGGGGCGGGCGAGCAGTACTTC. The chain employs TRBV7-2 and TRBJ2-7; 8 bases are a match to TRBD1. J was trimmed by 6 bases and V by 3 bases; bases with no gene match: 4. This CDR3 is built from 13 residues. Germline CDR1 and CDR2: SGHTA and FQGNSA.

This clonotype occurred a few times. The rearrangement uses TRBV24-1 and TRBJ2-1, with 9 bases that match TRBD2. The CDR3 totals 17 residues. Germline V CDR1 and CDR2: KGHDR, SFDVKD. J was trimmed by 1 base and V by 1 base; bases with no gene match: 4. The CDR3 DNA follows: TGTGCCACCAGTGATTTACGCGGGGGGGTATCCTACAATGAGCAGTTCTTC. Translated, it gives CATSDLRGGVSYNEQFF.

This chain uses TRBV7-8 with TRBJ2-3, with TRBD1 matching 9 bases. CDR3 length equals 16 residues. The germline CDR1 and CDR2 sequences are SGHVS and FQNEAQ. The trim removed 9 bases at V and 0 bases at J, leaving 10 bases unmatched. For the CDR3, the DNA is TGTGCCAGTAGGCAACGGGACAGGGATAGCACAGATACGCAGTATTTT. Translated, it gives CASRQRDRDSTDTQYF.

This sequence joins TRBV7-6 and TRBJ1-1; the D gene is possibly TRBD1 (6 bases). Germline CDR1 is SGHVS and CDR2 is FNYEAQ. The V end lost 5 bases, the J end lost 3 bases, and 16 bases lay between the germline ends. The CDR3 consists of 15 residues. In DNA, the CDR3 is TGTGCCAGCAGCCGCGTTGAGGGGGTTTACACTGAAGCTTTCTTT. It is translated as CASSRVEGVYTEAFF.

The chain employs TRBV20-1 and TRBJ2-7; no reliable D call. The germline gives CDR1 DFQATT, CDR2 SNEGSKA (reference sequence). V lost 6 bases and J lost 6, with 9 bases in between. This CDR3 comprises 10 residues. The CDR3 is CSASQFEQYF. In nucleotides, the CDR3 is TGCAGTGCGTCTCAATTCGAGCAGTACTTC.

The chain carries TRBV7-2 and TRBJ2-7; no clear D. CDR1 SGHTA and CDR2 FQGNSA come from the germline V gene. V dropped 3 bases and J dropped 2 bases, with 11 bases sitting between them. The CDR3 loop spans 14 amino acids. CDR3 nucleotide sequence: TGTGCCAGCAGCTTCTCAAGACAAACCTACGAGCAGTACTTC. This encodes CASSFSRQTYEQYF.

This clonotype was observed once. The chain is built from TRBV7-2 and TRBJ2-1; D gene uncertain. This CDR3 has 16 residues. The germline gives CDR1 SGHTA, CDR2 FQGNSA. V was clipped by 1 base and J by 0 bases, with 10 bases between them. The CDR3 nucleotides read TGTGCCAGCAGCTTAGTCGTCGGCCTCTCCTACAATGAGCAGTTCTTC. Amino acid sequence: CASSLVVGLSYNEQFF.

There are a few counts of this clonotype. The chain couples TRBV19 to TRBJ1-1; a weak D match, TRBD1 (5 bases). Trimming cost V 4 bases and J 3 bases, with 21 bases left between them. Per germline, CDR1 LNHDA and CDR2 SQIVND (reference sequence). The CDR3 length is 17 residues. The CDR3 DNA follows: TGTGCCAGTAGTACCCGGGAAGTGGGGGTAAGGTACACTGAAGCTTTCTTT. Its protein is CASSTREVGVRYTEAFF.

This clonotype has more than one count but fewer than ten. The chain uses TRBV7-9 and TRBJ1-1; TRBD1 matches at 9 bases. CDR1 is SEHNR, CDR2 FQNEAQ, per germline (reference sequence). J lost 5 bases, V lost 5 bases, and 6 bases had no gene match. This CDR3 region has 14 residues. The DNA for the CDR3 is TGTGCCAGCAGCGCGGGACAGGGTTCAACTGAAGCTTTCTTT. Translation gives CASSAGQGSTEAFF.

The rearrangement uses TRBV19 and TRBJ1-5, with a weak D call TRBD1 (6 bases). The germline V gene encodes CDR1 LNHDA and CDR2 SQIVND (reference sequence). Trimming pared 6 bases from V and 6 bases from J, leaving 18 bases between. This CDR3 spans 15 amino acids. In DNA, the CDR3 is TGTGCCAGTAGGAACCGGGATGGGGGCGGTCAGCCCCAGCATTTT. This translates into CASRNRDGGGQPQHF.

The rearrangement links TRBV20-1 to TRBJ2-1; no reliable D call. The CDR3 loop spans 10 amino acids. CDR1 is DFQATT and CDR2 is SNEGSKA in the germline V gene (reference sequence). Between the trimmed V and J ends, which lost 5 bases and 5 bases, there was a span of 4 bases. The CDR3, as DNA: TGCAGTGCTGAGGACAATGAGCAGTTCTTC. It encodes CSAEDNEQFF.

This clonotype was recorded a few times. The chain is built from TRBV11-2 and TRBJ2-7; 8 nucleotides line up with TRBD2. Germline V gene data show CDR1 as SGHAT and CDR2 as FQNNGV. There are 15 residues in the CDR3. V was clipped by 5 bases and J by 3 bases; unmatched bases: 9. CDR3 region: CASSQELAAFYEQYF. Written as DNA, the CDR3 is TGTGCCAGCAGCCAAGAACTAGCGGCGTTCTACGAGCAGTACTTC.

This clonotype has more than one count but fewer than ten. The rearrangement uses TRBV6-6 and TRBJ2-7, with no clear D. Trimming pared 2 bases from V and 3 bases from J, leaving 14 bases between. Germline V gives CDR1 MNHNY, CDR2 SVGAGI (reference sequence). CDR3 length: 15 residues. The CDR3 DNA sequence: TGTGCCAGCAGTTACACACCCCTAACCCTCTACGAGCAGTACTTC. As protein: CASSYTPLTLYEQYF.

V and J are TRBV7-6 and TRBJ1-6; weak D call: TRBD1 (5 bases). The CDR3 totals 15 residues. CDR1 and CDR2 from the germline V gene are SGHVS and FNYEAQ. With 4 bases removed from V and 9 bases from J, the gap between germline ends came to 16 bases. CDR3 bases: TGTGCCAGCAGCTCTCGCCTTTCGACAGCTTCACCCCTCCACTTT. The encoded protein is CASSSRLSTASPLHF. Combining the CDR3 with reference TRBV7-6 and TRBJ1-6 gives the whole variable domain GAGVSQSPRYKVTKRGQDVALRCDPISGHVSLYWYRQALGQGPEFLTYFNYEAQQDKSGLPNDRFSAERPEGSISTLTIQRTEQRDSAMYRCASSSRLSTASPLHFGNGTRLTVT.

DNA of the CDR3: TGCGCCAGCAGCTTGCTTGGTCTACCCAACAATGAGCAGTTCTTC. It encodes CASSLLGLPNNEQFF. The rearrangement uses TRBV5-1 and TRBJ2-1; D not certain. CDR3 size: 15 residues. With 1 base removed from V and 5 bases from J, the gap between germline ends came to 13 bases. Germline CDR1 SGHRS, CDR2 YFSETQ.

CDR3 nucleotides: TGTGCCAGTAGTATGGCGCCATGGGGAGTCGGACTCAATTCACCCCTCCACTTT. Protein: CASSMAPWGVGLNSPLHF. The rearrangement joins TRBV19 to TRBJ1-6; D not certain. The CDR3 length is 18 residues. V dropped 3 bases and J dropped 7 bases, with 22 bases sitting between them. Germline V CDR1 and CDR2: LNHDA, SQIVND (reference sequence). Filled out from reference TRBV19 and TRBJ1-6, the complete variable domain reads DGGITQSPKYLFRKEGQNVTLSCEQNLNHDAMYWYRQDPGQGLRLIYYSQIVNDFQKGDIAEGYSVSREKKESFPLTVTSAQKNPTAFYLCASSMAPWGVGLNSPLHFGNGTRLTVT.

This chain uses TRBV6-6 with TRBJ1-1; 7 nucleotides line up with TRBD1. Germline CDR1 reads MNHNY; CDR2 reads SVGAGI (reference sequence). The J segment lost 11 bases and the V segment lost 6 bases, leaving 21 bases of the junction unmatched. The length of the CDR3 is 16 residues. The CDR3 region is CASSQGGSTGSRGAFF. CDR3 nucleotides: TGTGCCAGCAGCCAAGGGGGCTCAACAGGGAGCCGGGGGGCTTTCTTT.

The V and J genes are TRBV2 and TRBJ1-6, with 8 bases aligning to TRBD1. Trimming cost V 7 bases and J 6 bases; bases outside gene matches: 5. The CDR3 has 14 amino acids. CDR1 and CDR2 from the germline V gene are SNHLY and FYNNEI. CDR3 in DNA: TGTGCCAGCAACCCACAGGGGGGTAATTCACCCCTCCACTTT. Residues: CASNPQGGNSPLHF.

This clonotype was found many times. The chain joins TRBV5-6 to TRBJ2-7; 9 bases align to TRBD2. CDR1 is SGHDT and CDR2 is YYEEEE in the germline V gene. This CDR3 contains 14 residues. With 2 bases clipped from V and 3 bases from J, the junction kept 3 bases outside the gene matches. The CDR3 sequence: CASSLVAGDYEQYF. CDR3 DNA: TGTGCCAGCAGCTTAGTAGCGGGAGACTACGAGCAGTACTTC. Full variable domain (outside the CDR3, taken from reference TRBV5-6 and TRBJ2-7): DAGVTQSPTHLIKTRGQQVTLRCSPKSGHDTVSWYQQALGQGPQFIFQYYEEEERQRGNFPDRFSGHQFPNYSSELNVNALLLGDSALYLCASSLVAGDYEQYFGPGTRLTVT.

The chain carries TRBV6-5 and TRBJ2-3, with D tentatively TRBD2 (6 bases). Trimming removed 6 bases from V and 2 bases from J, with 18 bases in between. Germline CDR1 reads MNHEY; CDR2 reads SVGAGI. The CDR3 extends over 16 amino acids. The DNA for the CDR3 is TGTGCCAGCAGCCGGTGGGCGGGGACCTACACAGATACGCAGTATTTT. It specifies CASSRWAGTYTDTQYF.

In this sample, this clonotype turned up a few times. The V call is TRBV20-1, the J call TRBJ2-7; D remains ambiguous. The germline gives CDR1 DFQATT, CDR2 SNEGSKA (reference sequence). This CDR3 is 11 amino acids long. The V end lost 7 bases, the J end lost 0 bases, and 7 bases lay between the germline ends. The CDR3 is CSGARSYEQYF. The DNA of the CDR3 is TGCAGTGGGGCACGCTCCTACGAGCAGTACTTC.

The chain links TRBV4-1 to TRBJ2-1; D gene uncertain. From germline, CDR1 is MGHRA and CDR2 YSYEKL. The V end was cut by 4 bases, the J end by 0 bases, with 10 bases between. The CDR3 is 15 amino acids. CDR3 protein: CASSPKASSYNEQFF. The DNA of the CDR3 is TGCGCCAGCAGCCCGAAGGCCAGCTCCTACAATGAGCAGTTCTTC.

The sample holds a few counts of this clonotype. The chain combines TRBV7-6 with TRBJ1-3; the D gene is possibly TRBD1 (5 bases). The V gene's germline CDR1 is SGHVS and CDR2 FNYEAQ. Trimming cost V 5 bases and J 4 bases, with 15 bases left between them. CDR3 length: 15 amino acids. Here the CDR3 reads CASSVWDERGNTIYF. In DNA form, the CDR3 reads TGTGCCAGCAGCGTATGGGACGAACGGGGAAACACCATATATTTT.

In the case of this clonotype: One end of the junction fails to match germline, which may point to a read error. This sequence joins TRBV18 and TRBJ1-3; D gene uncertain. This CDR3 is built from 15 residues. Germline CDR1 is KGHSH and CDR2 is LQKENI. As DNA, the CDR3 is TGTGCCAGCTCACCTGAGGTTTTGTCTGGAGACACCATATATTTT. This gives the protein CASSPEVLSGDTIYF.

The J gene is TRBJ2-1, the V gene TRBV4-1; no reliable D call. Germline CDR1 reads MGHRA; CDR2 reads YSYEKL. CDR3 length: 16 amino acids. Trimming cost V 1 base and J 0 bases, with 10 bases left between them. The CDR3 reads CASSQGSRSSYNEQFF. The CDR3 nucleotides are TGCGCCAGCAGCCAAGGAAGTAGAAGCTCCTACAATGAGCAGTTCTTC.

This clonotype was detected many times. One end of the junction does not line up with germline, which may come from a read error. The chain recombines TRBV7-2 with TRBJ2-1; TRBD1 or TRBD2 may be the D gene (5 bases each). The CDR3 is 13 residues long. The germline gives CDR1 SGHTA, CDR2 FQGNSA. The CDR3 reads CASSFGTDPWSPF. CDR3 sequence (DNA): TGTGCCAGCAGCTTTGGGACGGACCCTTGGTCCCCCTTC.

The rearrangement joins TRBV7-6 to TRBJ2-5; 9 nucleotides line up with TRBD1. In germline, CDR1 is SGHVS, CDR2 FNYEAQ. V lost 5 bases and J lost 5; bases outside the gene matches: 15. There are 17 residues in the CDR3. The DNA for the CDR3 is TGTGCCAGCAGCCCGAAGTTCGGGACAGGGTGGAAGGAGACCCAGTACTTC. Protein product: CASSPKFGTGWKETQYF.

V usage is TRBV2 and J usage is TRBJ1-6; no firm D call. The CDR3 has 15 amino acids. The germline V gene encodes CDR1 SNHLY and CDR2 FYNNEI. Trimming took 4 bases from V and 10 from J, leaving 17 bases between them. CDR3 residues: CASSARQGLGSPLHF. The CDR3 DNA reads as TGTGCCAGCAGTGCCCGACAAGGGTTAGGATCACCCCTCCACTTT.

This clonotype has just one count. The V gene is TRBV19, the J gene TRBJ1-5; D remains ambiguous. Germline loops: CDR1 LNHDA, CDR2 SQIVND (reference sequence). The CDR3 runs to 12 residues. Trimming cost V 3 bases and J 11 bases, with 11 bases left between them. The CDR3 reads CASSINGWTQHF. In DNA form, the CDR3 reads TGTGCCAGTAGTATTAACGGGTGGACCCAGCATTTT.

For this clonotype: This may stem from a read error, because a much larger clone lies one nucleotide away. The chain recombines TRBV5-3 with TRBJ1-2, with D tentatively TRBD1 (6 bases). TRBV5-3 counts as an open reading frame of uncertain function. The CDR3 loop spans 14 amino acids. The CDR3 loop is CASSLGHINYGYTF. The CDR3 nucleotides are TGTGCCAGCAGCTTGGGACATATCAACTATGGCTACACCTTC.